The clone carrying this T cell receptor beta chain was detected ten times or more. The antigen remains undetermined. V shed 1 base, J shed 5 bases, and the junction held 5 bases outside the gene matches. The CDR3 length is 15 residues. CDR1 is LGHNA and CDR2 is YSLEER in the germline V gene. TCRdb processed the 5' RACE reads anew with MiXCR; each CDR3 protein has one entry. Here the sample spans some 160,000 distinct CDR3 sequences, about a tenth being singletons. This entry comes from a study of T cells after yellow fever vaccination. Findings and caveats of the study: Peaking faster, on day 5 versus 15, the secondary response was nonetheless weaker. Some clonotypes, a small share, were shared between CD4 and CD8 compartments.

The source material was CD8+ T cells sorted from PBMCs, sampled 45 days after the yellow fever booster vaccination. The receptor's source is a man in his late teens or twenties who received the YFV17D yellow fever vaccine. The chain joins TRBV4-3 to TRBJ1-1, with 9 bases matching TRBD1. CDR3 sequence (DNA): TGCGCCAGCAGCCAAGGACACAGGGGGCCGACTGAAGCTTTCTTT. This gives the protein CASSQGHRGPTEAFF.